Below are 27 T cell receptor beta chains sequenced from a single sample in a study of blood T cell repertoires in COVID-19. The method was immunoSEQ multiplex PCR; TCRdb's version includes in-frame clones alone and lacks a portion of them. The table has under 200,000 clones, roughly 86% seen once. The source material was PBMCs or T cells enriched from blood (not recorded which). The receptors here all came from a middle-aged woman in a cohort exposed to, infected with or recovered from COVID-19 (not recorded which).

The chain carries TRBV9 and TRBJ2-7, with 7 nucleotides matching TRBD2. The CDR3 contains 15 residues. Germline-derived CDR1 and CDR2 are SGDLS and YYNGEE. The V gene end was trimmed by 0 bases and the J gene end by 0 bases; junction bases not matched to a gene: 3. CDR3 sequence: CASSVASGLSYEQYF. The DNA for the CDR3 is TGTGCCAGCAGCGTAGCTAGCGGACTCTCCTACGAGCAGTACTTC.

V usage is TRBV3-1 (or the pseudogene TRBV3-2) and J usage is TRBJ1-1; D is ambiguous. The V gene's germline CDR1 is LGHDT and CDR2 YNNKEL (reference sequence). The CDR3 is 14 amino acids. The V gene lost 1 base and the J gene lost 3 bases, with 9 bases spanning the gap. The CDR3 bases are TGTGCCAGCAGCCAAGTCGTAGCTGACACTGAAGCTTTCTTT. It is translated as CASSQVVADTEAFF.

V and J are TRBV7-9 and TRBJ2-3; TRBD2 matches at 8 bases. Trimming removed 5 bases from V and 3 bases from J; junction bases left unmatched: 10. Looked up from germline, CDR1 is SEHNR and CDR2 is FQNEAQ (reference sequence). CDR3 size: 16 residues. CDR3 coding DNA: TGTGCCAGCAGCACCTTAGCGGGGTTGGAAACAGATACGCAGTATTTT. It codes for CASSTLAGLETDTQYF.

The chain combines TRBV7-9 with TRBJ1-2; 8 bases align to TRBD1. The CDR3 totals 14 residues. The V and J ends lost 5 bases and 4 bases, in that order; junction bases with no gene match: 6. Per germline, CDR1 SEHNR and CDR2 FQNEAQ (reference sequence). CDR3 sequence reads: CASSPKDRVYGYTF. The CDR3 DNA follows: TGTGCCAGCAGCCCGAAGGACAGGGTCTATGGCTACACCTTC.

This clone was recorded a few times. The chain has TRBV28 and TRBJ2-7, with 7 bases matching TRBD1. The CDR3 extends over 13 amino acids. Germline V lookup: CDR1 MDHEN, CDR2 SYDVKM. The trim removed 8 bases at V and 4 bases at J, leaving 8 bases unmatched. The chain's CDR3 is CASGKTGKYEQYF. CDR3 DNA: TGTGCCAGCGGTAAGACAGGGAAGTACGAGCAGTACTTC. The whole variable domain, remainder taken from reference TRBV28 and TRBJ2-7, is DVKVTQSSRYLVKRTGEKVFLECVQDMDHENMFWYRQDPGLGLRLIYFSYDVKMKEKGDIPEGYSVSREKKERFSLILESASTNQTSMYLCASGKTGKYEQYFGPGTRLTVT.

The CDR3: CASSPRQGPASGTIYF. Written as DNA, the CDR3 is TGCGCCAGCAGCCCACGACAGGGGCCGGCCAGTGGAACCATATATTTT. The chain has TRBV4-1 and TRBJ1-3; 8 positions agree with TRBD1. Looked up from germline, CDR1 is MGHRA and CDR2 is YSYEKL. The CDR3 has 16 residues. V lost 4 bases, J lost 10 bases, and 15 bases stayed unmatched.

The genes are TRBV28 and TRBJ2-1, with 10 bases identical to TRBD2. Germline V gene lookup returns CDR1 MDHEN and CDR2 SYDVKM. The CDR3 loop spans 15 amino acids. After removal of 4 bases from V and 4 bases from J, the junction contained 4 bases not matched to a gene. The DNA of the CDR3 is TGTGCCAGCAGTTCTGTAGCGGGGGGTTACAATGAGCAGTTCTTC. Its translation is CASSSVAGGYNEQFF. Supplemented by reference TRBV28 and TRBJ2-1, the full variable domain reads DVKVTQSSRYLVKRTGEKVFLECVQDMDHENMFWYRQDPGLGLRLIYFSYDVKMKEKGDIPEGYSVSREKKERFSLILESASTNQTSMYLCASSSVAGGYNEQFFGPGTRLTVL.

The V call is TRBV7-9, the J call TRBJ1-4; 9 nucleotides agree with TRBD1. Germline CDR1 is SEHNR and CDR2 is FQNEAQ (reference sequence). This CDR3 is 15 amino acids long. V shed 4 bases, J shed 3 bases, and the junction held 3 bases outside the gene matches. CDR3 DNA sequence: TGTGCCAGCAGCTCCGGACAGGGGTCTAATGAAAAACTGTTTTTT. The encoded protein is CASSSGQGSNEKLFF. The full variable domain, completed using reference TRBV7-9 and TRBJ1-4, is DTGVSQNPRHKITKRGQNVTFRCDPISEHNRLYWYRQTLGQGPEFLTYFQNEAQLEKSRLLSDRFSAERPKGSFSTLEIQRTEQGDSAMYLCASSSGQGSNEKLFFGSGTQLSVL.

This sequence joins TRBV28 and TRBJ1-1; 8 bases agree with TRBD1. Germline loops: CDR1 MDHEN, CDR2 SYDVKM. There are 12 residues in the CDR3. V shed 6 bases, J shed 7 bases, and the junction held 4 bases outside the gene matches. The CDR3 DNA follows: TGTGCCAGCAGCTTCGACAGGGGTGAAGCTTTCTTT. Translation gives CASSFDRGEAFF.

The chain is built from TRBV18 and TRBJ1-4; unclear D gene. CDR3 size: 14 residues. Germline V lookup: CDR1 KGHSH, CDR2 LQKENI. The V gene lost 5 bases and the J gene lost 0 bases, with 7 bases spanning the gap. DNA of the CDR3: TGTGCCAGCTCAGAGAGGACAACTAATGAAAAACTGTTTTTT. It yields the protein CASSERTTNEKLFF.

The J gene is TRBJ2-1, the V gene TRBV3-1 (or the pseudogene TRBV3-2), with D perhaps matching TRBD2 (6 bases). Germline assignment: CDR1 LGHDT and CDR2 YNNKEL (reference sequence). The CDR3 contains 14 residues. With 2 bases removed from V and 4 bases from J, the gap between germline ends came to 9 bases. CDR3 bases: TGTGCCAGCAGCCAATGGAGGGGATACAATGAGCAGTTCTTC. Its translation: CASSQWRGYNEQFF.

The J gene is TRBJ2-1, the V gene TRBV4-1, with 9 bases matching TRBD2. The CDR3 covers 15 residues. J gave up 3 bases and V 4 bases, and 4 bases lay outside the gene matches. Germline V gives CDR1 MGHRA, CDR2 YSYEKL. Here the CDR3 reads CASSRGSGGYNEQFF. The CDR3 region has the DNA TGCGCCAGCAGCCGTGGTAGCGGGGGCTACAATGAGCAGTTCTTC.

V gene TRBV28 combines with J gene TRBJ2-7; 8 bases map to TRBD2. This CDR3 has 13 residues. V gave up 7 bases and J gave up 5 bases; unmatched junction bases: 7. Germline V CDR1 and CDR2: MDHEN, SYDVKM. CDR3 residues: CASTGGRLHEQYF. The CDR3 DNA is TGTGCCAGCACGGGGGGGCGCCTCCACGAGCAGTACTTC. Based on the CDR3 plus reference TRBV28 and TRBJ2-7, the full variable domain is DVKVTQSSRYLVKRTGEKVFLECVQDMDHENMFWYRQDPGLGLRLIYFSYDVKMKEKGDIPEGYSVSREKKERFSLILESASTNQTSMYLCASTGGRLHEQYFGPGTRLTVT.

The chain links TRBV4-2 to TRBJ2-5; D perhaps matches TRBD2 (6 bases). This CDR3 region has 16 residues. The V end lost 1 base, the J end lost 4 bases, and 16 bases lay between the germline ends. In germline, CDR1 is LGHNA, CDR2 YNFKEQ. The CDR3 sequence is CASSQGWGDGRETQYF. The CDR3 DNA sequence: TGTGCCAGCAGCCAAGGGTGGGGGGACGGGAGAGAGACCCAGTACTTC.

The J gene is TRBJ2-3, the V gene TRBV4-2, with TRBD2 as a possible D gene (6 bases). The V gene lost 0 bases and the J gene lost 0 bases, with 13 bases spanning the gap. Germline CDR1 reads LGHNA; CDR2 reads YNFKEQ. CDR3 length equals 17 residues. DNA for the CDR3: TGTGCCAGCAGCCAAGAGGGGACTGGGACTAGCACAGATACGCAGTATTTT. Its translation: CASSQEGTGTSTDTQYF.

The V call is TRBV6-5, the J call TRBJ1-1; no reliable D call. Trimming removed 7 bases from V and 1 base from J, with 13 bases in between. This CDR3 has 14 residues. Germline V gene sequence: CDR1 MNHEY, CDR2 SVGAGI. The CDR3 loop reads CASTPRLGNTEAFF. The CDR3, as DNA: TGTGCCAGCACCCCGCGCCTAGGGAACACTGAAGCTTTCTTT.

For this clone: This specimen includes other DNA sequences encoding the same CDR3. The chain has TRBV19 and TRBJ1-2; TRBD1 matches 7 bases. The CDR3 covers 12 residues. The germline gives CDR1 LNHDA, CDR2 SQIVND (reference sequence). V lost 5 bases to trimming and J lost 4 bases; unmatched junction nucleotides: 1. Here the CDR3 DNA reads TGTGCCAGTAGTGACAGGGTCTATGGCTACACCTTC. Encoded protein: CASSDRVYGYTF. Full variable domain (outside the CDR3, taken from reference TRBV19 and TRBJ1-2): DGGITQSPKYLFRKEGQNVTLSCEQNLNHDAMYWYRQDPGQGLRLIYYSQIVNDFQKGDIAEGYSVSREKKESFPLTVTSAQKNPTAFYLCASSDRVYGYTFGSGTRLTVV.

The chain combines TRBV7-8 with TRBJ2-7, with a possible D match to TRBD1 (5 bases). The CDR3 length is 15 residues. Germline assignment: CDR1 SGHVS and CDR2 FQNEAQ. V lost 2 bases, J lost 1 base, and 12 bases lay in between. DNA for the CDR3: TGTGCCAGCAGCTTATCGGCAGGGCCTTCCTACGAGCAGTACTTC. It encodes CASSLSAGPSYEQYF.

The rearrangement links TRBV7-2 to TRBJ1-6; possible D gene TRBD1, 5 bases. This CDR3 contains 15 residues. The V gene lost 5 bases and the J gene lost 9 bases, with 17 bases spanning the gap. Germline V gene sequence: CDR1 SGHTA, CDR2 FQGNSA. The CDR3 loop is CASSPGGGRFSPLHF. The CDR3 DNA follows: TGTGCCAGCAGCCCGGGGGGTGGGCGATTTTCACCCCTCCACTTT.

The chain uses TRBV30 and TRBJ1-1; weak D call: TRBD1 (6 bases). Germline V gives CDR1 GTSNPN, CDR2 SVGIG (reference sequence). The V end lost 4 bases, the J end lost 2 bases, and 17 bases lay between the germline ends. The CDR3 is 15 amino acids. The CDR3 loop reads CAWTSGYRENTEAFF. In DNA form, the CDR3 reads TGTGCCTGGACCTCCGGATACAGGGAAAACACTGAAGCTTTCTTT.

The genes are TRBV5-5 and TRBJ1-5; a possible D gene is TRBD1 (5 bases). Between the trimmed V and J ends, which lost 0 bases and 2 bases, there was a span of 9 bases. The CDR3 runs to 15 residues. Germline V gene lookup returns CDR1 SGHKS and CDR2 YYEKEE (reference sequence). The CDR3 nucleotides are TGTGCCAGCAGCTTGGCAGGGATCGGCAATCAGCCCCAGCATTTT. Amino acid sequence: CASSLAGIGNQPQHF.

This clone appeared once. The V call is TRBV29-1, the J call TRBJ1-5; 10 positions agree with TRBD1. The V gene's germline CDR1 is SQVTM and CDR2 ANQGSEA. The CDR3 has 14 amino acids. The V segment lost 5 bases and the J segment 5 bases; nucleotides outside the gene matches: 6. CDR3 residues: CSVTGTGVDQPQHF. The CDR3 nucleotides are TGCAGCGTTACCGGGACAGGGGTTGATCAGCCCCAGCATTTT.

This sequence joins TRBV5-4 and TRBJ1-3, with unresolved D. CDR3 length equals 13 residues. Trimming removed 2 bases at V and 4 bases at J, with 7 bases between. The V gene's germline CDR1 is SGHNT and CDR2 YYREEE (reference sequence). CDR3 region: CASSFRTGNTIYF. In nucleotides, the CDR3 is TGTGCCAGCAGCTTCAGAACCGGAAACACCATATATTTT. Full variable domain (outside the CDR3, taken from reference TRBV5-4 and TRBJ1-3): ETGVTQSPTHLIKTRGQQVTLRCSSQSGHNTVSWYQQALGQGPQFIFQYYREEENGRGNFPPRFSGLQFPNYSSELNVNALELDDSALYLCASSFRTGNTIYFGEGSWLTVV.

The rearrangement uses TRBV23-1 and TRBJ2-1, with unresolved D. TRBV23-1 is placed among ORFs of uncertain function. The CDR3 is 13 amino acids. Deletions cut 0 bases from V and 7 bases from J, with 7 bases between. CDR3 region: CASSQSPVNEQFF. CDR3 in DNA: TGCGCCAGCAGTCAATCTCCGGTGAATGAGCAGTTCTTC.

The rearrangement links TRBV6-5 to TRBJ1-1; TRBD1 is a possible D gene (5 bases). Germline CDR1 reads MNHEY; CDR2 reads SVGAGI. The CDR3 length is 13 residues. V was pared by 6 bases and J by 4 bases, with 12 bases between. The CDR3, as DNA: TGTGCCAGCAGCCACAGGATGAGCACTGAAGCTTTCTTT. It encodes CASSHRMSTEAFF.

V is TRBV11-2 and J is TRBJ2-3; tentative D call: TRBD2 (5 bases). Germline CDR1 reads SGHAT; CDR2 reads FQNNGV. V dropped 1 base and J dropped 0 bases, with 8 bases sitting between them. The CDR3 is 15 residues long. CDR3 sequence: CASSLAQRSTDTQYF. In nucleotides, the CDR3 is TGTGCCAGCAGCTTAGCTCAGCGGAGCACAGATACGCAGTATTTT.

The genes are TRBV19 and TRBJ1-1, with TRBD1 as a possible D gene (6 bases). V was trimmed by 3 bases and J by 5 bases, leaving 13 bases between them. CDR3 length: 14 residues. Germline lookup yields CDR1 LNHDA and CDR2 SQIVND (reference sequence). The CDR3 region is CASSITWGRTEAFF. CDR3 in DNA: TGTGCCAGTAGTATCACCTGGGGGCGGACTGAAGCTTTCTTT.